This TCR beta chain emerged from a study of tumor-infiltrating lymphocytes in primary liver carcinoma. Study at large: Both sexes were represented among patients, who were 30 to 69 years old. Stage T1-T3 N0M0 tumors measured about 4.2 to 11 cm at most.

The tissue used was unsorted bulk material of about 20-33 mg. RNA and DNA were co-extracted from it with the AllPrep DNA/RNA mini kit. HBV chronically infected the treatment-naive patients. Tumor samples were assessed, and every one had over 85% viable tumor cells. A primer matching the constant region was used to make TCR beta cDNA from approximately 0.45 ug of total RNA. Slightly modified ARM-PCR served as the procedure for the TCR beta libraries. These libraries came from three rounds of nested multiplex PCR. TRBV1-TRBV30 forward and Cbeta reverse primers drove the first two roughly 10-cycle rounds. Via MiXCR, TCRdb re-called the multiplex PCR reads, giving one row per CDR3 protein. The table includes about 190,000 distinct CDR3 sequences, around four fifths detected once. Germline-derived CDR1 and CDR2 are MNHEY and SVGEGT. Trimming cost V 9 bases and J 2 bases, with 14 bases left between them. CDR3 length: 13 residues.

The J gene is TRBJ2-7, the V gene TRBV6-2 or TRBV6-3; no clear D gene. The sequence came from a man aged 35 to 55 with primary liver carcinoma and hepatitis B virus infection. Sequencing was done on a sample of tumor tissue from primary liver carcinoma. CDR3 residues: CASTSSSPYEQYF. The DNA for the CDR3 is TGTGCCAGTACTTCAAGCTCCCCCTACGAGCAGTACTTC.